This paragraph reports one T cell receptor beta chain. The antigen is not known. At the DNA level, this CDR3 is encoded by other sequences in the same sample as well. Every patient had relapsed following autologous stem cell transplantation, and cohorts differed in brentuximab vedotin exposure. This CDR3 is 14 amino acids long. Germline loops: CDR1 SGHNT, CDR2 YYREEE (reference sequence). Trimming removed 0 bases from V and 3 bases from J; junction bases left unmatched: 3. The data were taken from a study of PD-1 blockade in classical Hodgkin lymphoma. Findings and caveats of the study: Researchers reported that CD4+ TCR diversity, though not CD8+, rose significantly by C4D1.

TCRdb's table, derived via immunoSEQ multiplex PCR, lists solely in-frame clones and lacks some. The repertoire holds roughly 25,000 clones, with roughly 80% as singletons. The sequence derives from a human donor with classical Hodgkin lymphoma. The specimen was peripheral blood mononuclear cells (PBMCs), collected at baseline. The chain links TRBV5-4 to TRBJ2-7; 7 bases fit TRBD2. The DNA of the CDR3 is TGTGCCAGCAGCTTGGGTCGCGGGGGCTACGAGCAGTACTTC. Amino acids: CASSLGRGGYEQYF.